This section outlines one T cell receptor beta chain sequence together with its context. Its antigen is not identified. CDR1 and CDR2 from the germline V gene are GTSNPN and SVGIG (reference sequence). With 2 bases removed from V and 5 bases from J, the gap between germline ends came to 15 bases. The CDR3 is made up of 14 amino acids. Here immunoSEQ multiplex PCR was the method, and the copy in TCRdb shows in-frame clones only, minus some. Altogether about 2 million clones are present, approximately 95% being singletons, with the ten largest covering about 0.13%. This entry belongs to a study of shared clonotypes between healthy human individuals. Study findings and constraints: Apart from blood, nothing was sampled; tissue repertoires likely differ.

CD45RA+ naive and CD45RA-negative memory subsets were separated from CD4+ cells. The specimen was naive CD4+ T cells sorted from blood. Subset: CD45RA+ positively selected. This receptor was taken from a man aged 18 to 30 in good health. The rearrangement joins TRBV30 to TRBJ2-5, with a possible D match to TRBD2 (5 bases). CDR3 amino acids: CAWSPVGVSETQYF. The CDR3 DNA sequence: TGTGCCTGGAGTCCAGTCGGGGTCTCGGAGACCCAGTACTTC. Complete variable domain (other parts from reference TRBV30 and TRBJ2-5): SQTIHQWPATLVQPVGSPLSLECTVEGTSNPNLYWYRQAAGRGLQLLFYSVGIGQISSEVPQNLSASRPQDRQFILSSKKLLLSDSGFYLCAWSPVGVSETQYFGPGTRLLVL.